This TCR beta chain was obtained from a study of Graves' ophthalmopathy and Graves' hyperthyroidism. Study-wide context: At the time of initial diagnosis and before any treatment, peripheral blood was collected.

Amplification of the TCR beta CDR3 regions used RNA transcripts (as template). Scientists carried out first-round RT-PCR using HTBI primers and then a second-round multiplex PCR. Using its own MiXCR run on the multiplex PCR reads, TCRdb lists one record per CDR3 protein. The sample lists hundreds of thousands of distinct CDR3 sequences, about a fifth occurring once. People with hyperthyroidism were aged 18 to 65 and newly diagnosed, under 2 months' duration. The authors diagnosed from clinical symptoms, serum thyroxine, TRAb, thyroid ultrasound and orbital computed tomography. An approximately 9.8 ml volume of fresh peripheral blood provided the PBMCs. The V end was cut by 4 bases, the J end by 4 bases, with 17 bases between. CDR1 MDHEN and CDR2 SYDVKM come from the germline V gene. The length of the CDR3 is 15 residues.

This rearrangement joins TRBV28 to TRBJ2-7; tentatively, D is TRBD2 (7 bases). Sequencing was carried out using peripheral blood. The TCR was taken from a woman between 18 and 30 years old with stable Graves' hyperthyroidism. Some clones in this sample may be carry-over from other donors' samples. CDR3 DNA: TGTGCCAGCAGTTGGGAGGGGGAGAAAAAGTACGAGCAGTACTTC. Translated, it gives CASSWEGEKKYEQYF.